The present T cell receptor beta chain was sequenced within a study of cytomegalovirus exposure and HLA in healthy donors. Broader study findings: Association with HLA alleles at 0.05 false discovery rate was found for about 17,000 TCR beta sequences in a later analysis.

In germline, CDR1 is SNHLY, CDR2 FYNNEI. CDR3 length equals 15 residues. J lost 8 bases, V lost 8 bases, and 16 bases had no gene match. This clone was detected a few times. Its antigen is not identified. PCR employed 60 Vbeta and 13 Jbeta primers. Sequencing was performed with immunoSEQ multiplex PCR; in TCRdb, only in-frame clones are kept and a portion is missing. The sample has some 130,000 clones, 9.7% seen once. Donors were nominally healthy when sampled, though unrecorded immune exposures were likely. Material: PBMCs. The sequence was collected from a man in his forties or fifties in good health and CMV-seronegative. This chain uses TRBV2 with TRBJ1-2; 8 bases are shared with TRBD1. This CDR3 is CASSVQQGERGGYTF. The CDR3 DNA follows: TGTGCCAGCTCCGTGCAACAGGGGGAAAGGGGGGGCTACACCTTC.